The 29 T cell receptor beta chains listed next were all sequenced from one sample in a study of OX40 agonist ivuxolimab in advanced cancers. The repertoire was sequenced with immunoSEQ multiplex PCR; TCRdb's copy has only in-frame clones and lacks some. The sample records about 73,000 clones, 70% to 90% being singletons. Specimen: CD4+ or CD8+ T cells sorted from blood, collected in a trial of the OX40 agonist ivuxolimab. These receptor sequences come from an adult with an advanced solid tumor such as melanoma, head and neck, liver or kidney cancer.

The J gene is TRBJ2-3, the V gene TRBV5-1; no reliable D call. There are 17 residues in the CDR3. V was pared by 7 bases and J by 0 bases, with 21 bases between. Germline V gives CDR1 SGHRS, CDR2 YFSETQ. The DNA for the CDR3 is TGCGCCAGCTATGGCCGGCAGGAAAAACGAAGCACAGATACGCAGTATTTT. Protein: CASYGRQEKRSTDTQYF.

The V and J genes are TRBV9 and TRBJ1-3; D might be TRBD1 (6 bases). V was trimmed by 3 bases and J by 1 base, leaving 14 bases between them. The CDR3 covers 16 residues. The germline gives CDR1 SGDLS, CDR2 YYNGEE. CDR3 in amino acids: CASSALQGLSGNTIYF. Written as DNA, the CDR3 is TGTGCCAGCAGCGCCCTACAGGGATTGTCTGGAAACACCATATATTTT.

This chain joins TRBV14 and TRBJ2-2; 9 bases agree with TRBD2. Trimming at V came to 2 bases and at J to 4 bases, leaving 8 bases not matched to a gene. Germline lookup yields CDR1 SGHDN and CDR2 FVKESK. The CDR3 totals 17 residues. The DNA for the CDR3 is TGTGCCAGCAGCCAATTCCCTAGCGGGGCCCGCACCGGGGAGCTGTTTTTT. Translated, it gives CASSQFPSGARTGELFF.

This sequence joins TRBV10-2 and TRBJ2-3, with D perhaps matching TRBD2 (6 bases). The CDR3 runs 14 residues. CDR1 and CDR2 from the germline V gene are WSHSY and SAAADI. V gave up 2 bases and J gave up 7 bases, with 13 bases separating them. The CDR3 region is CASSEGGAWNTQYF. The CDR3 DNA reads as TGCGCCAGCAGTGAGGGCGGGGCGTGGAATACGCAGTATTTT.

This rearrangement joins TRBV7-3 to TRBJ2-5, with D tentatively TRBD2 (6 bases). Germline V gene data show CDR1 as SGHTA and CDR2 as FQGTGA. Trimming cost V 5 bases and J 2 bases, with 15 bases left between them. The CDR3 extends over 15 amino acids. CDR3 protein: CASSPGTDEQETQYF. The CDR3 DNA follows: TGTGCCAGCAGCCCTGGGACTGACGAACAAGAGACCCAGTACTTC.

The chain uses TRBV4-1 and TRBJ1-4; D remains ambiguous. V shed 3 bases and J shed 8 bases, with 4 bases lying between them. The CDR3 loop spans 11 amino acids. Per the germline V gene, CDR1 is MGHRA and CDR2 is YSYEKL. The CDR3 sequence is CASSHQEKLFF. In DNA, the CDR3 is TGCGCCAGCAGCCATCAAGAAAAACTGTTTTTT.

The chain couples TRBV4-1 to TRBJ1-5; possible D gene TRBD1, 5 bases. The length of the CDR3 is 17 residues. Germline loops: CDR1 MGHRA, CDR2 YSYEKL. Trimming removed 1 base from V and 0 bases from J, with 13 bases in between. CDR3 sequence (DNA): TGCGCCAGCAGCCAAGGCTTCGGGAGGGGTAGCAATCAGCCCCAGCATTTT. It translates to CASSQGFGRGSNQPQHF.

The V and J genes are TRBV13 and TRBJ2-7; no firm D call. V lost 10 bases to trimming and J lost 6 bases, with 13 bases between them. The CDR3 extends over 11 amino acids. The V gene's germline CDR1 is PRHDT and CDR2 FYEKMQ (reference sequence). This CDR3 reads CATLRLGEQYF. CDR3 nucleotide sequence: TGTGCCACCCTGAGGCTAGGCGAGCAGTACTTC.

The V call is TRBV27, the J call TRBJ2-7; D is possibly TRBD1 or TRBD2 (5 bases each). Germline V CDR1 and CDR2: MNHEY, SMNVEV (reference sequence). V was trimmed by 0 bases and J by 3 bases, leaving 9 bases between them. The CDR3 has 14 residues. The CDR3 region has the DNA TGTGCCAGCAGTTTATCAGAGGGGAACTACGAGCAGTACTTC. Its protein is CASSLSEGNYEQYF.

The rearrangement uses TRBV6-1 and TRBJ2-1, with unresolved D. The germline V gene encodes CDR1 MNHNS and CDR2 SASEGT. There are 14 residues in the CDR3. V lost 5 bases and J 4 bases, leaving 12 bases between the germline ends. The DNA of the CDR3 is TGTGCCAGCAGTCCGGGCCGAGGTTACAATGAGCAGTTCTTC. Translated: CASSPGRGYNEQFF.

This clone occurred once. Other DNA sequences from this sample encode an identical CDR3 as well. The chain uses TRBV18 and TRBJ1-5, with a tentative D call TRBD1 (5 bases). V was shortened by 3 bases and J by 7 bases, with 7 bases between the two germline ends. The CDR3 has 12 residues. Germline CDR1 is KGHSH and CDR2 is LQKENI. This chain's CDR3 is CASSPPGQPQHF. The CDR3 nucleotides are TGTGCCAGCTCACCCCCAGGGCAGCCCCAGCATTTT.

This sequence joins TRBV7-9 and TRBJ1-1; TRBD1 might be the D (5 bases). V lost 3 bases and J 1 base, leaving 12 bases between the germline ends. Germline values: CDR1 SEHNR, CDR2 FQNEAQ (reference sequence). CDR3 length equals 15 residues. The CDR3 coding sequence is TGTGCCAGCAGCTTTTTGCAGGGAGGGAACACTGAAGCTTTCTTT. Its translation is CASSFLQGGNTEAFF. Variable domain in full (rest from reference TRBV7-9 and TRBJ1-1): DTGVSQNPRHKITKRGQNVTFRCDPISEHNRLYWYRQTLGQGPEFLTYFQNEAQLEKSRLLSDRFSAERPKGSFSTLEIQRTEQGDSAMYLCASSFLQGGNTEAFFGQGTRLTVV.

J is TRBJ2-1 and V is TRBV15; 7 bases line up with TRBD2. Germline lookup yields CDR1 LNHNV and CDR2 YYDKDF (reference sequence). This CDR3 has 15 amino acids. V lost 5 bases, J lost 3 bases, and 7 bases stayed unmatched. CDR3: CATSGRGGFYNEQFF. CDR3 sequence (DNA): TGTGCCACCAGCGGCCGCGGGGGATTCTACAATGAGCAGTTCTTC.

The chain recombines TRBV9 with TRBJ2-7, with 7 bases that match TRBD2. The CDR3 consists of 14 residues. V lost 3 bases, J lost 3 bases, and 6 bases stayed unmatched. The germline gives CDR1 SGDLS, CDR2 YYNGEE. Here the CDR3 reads CASSGGLSSYEQYF. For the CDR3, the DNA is TGTGCCAGCAGCGGGGGACTATCGAGCTACGAGCAGTACTTC.

CDR3 amino acids: CASSLALSGIEQYF. The DNA for the CDR3 is TGTGCCAGCAGCTTAGCGCTTTCCGGGATCGAGCAGTACTTC. The chain employs TRBV7-6 and TRBJ2-7; perhaps TRBD2 as D (5 bases). CDR1 SGHVS and CDR2 FNYEAQ come from the germline V gene. V was pared by 0 bases and J by 6 bases, with 12 bases between. CDR3 length: 14 amino acids.

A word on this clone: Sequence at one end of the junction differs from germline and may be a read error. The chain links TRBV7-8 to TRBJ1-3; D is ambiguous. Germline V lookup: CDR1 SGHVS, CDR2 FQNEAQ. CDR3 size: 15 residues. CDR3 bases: TGTGCCAGCAGCATAGCACAGCCATCTGGAAACACCATATATTTT. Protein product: CASSIAQPSGNTIYF. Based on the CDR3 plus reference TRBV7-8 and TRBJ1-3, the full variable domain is GAGVSQSPRYKVAKRGQDVALRCDPISGHVSLFWYQQALGQGPEFLTYFQNEAQLDKSGLPSDRFFAERPEGSVSTLKIQRTQQEDSAVYLCASSIAQPSGNTIYFGEGSWLTVV.

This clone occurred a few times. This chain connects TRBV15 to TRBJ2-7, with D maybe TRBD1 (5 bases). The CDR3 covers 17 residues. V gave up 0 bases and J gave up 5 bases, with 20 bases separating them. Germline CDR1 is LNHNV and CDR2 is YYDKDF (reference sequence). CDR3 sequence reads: CATSRDLEVAGQDEQYF. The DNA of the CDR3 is TGTGCCACCAGCAGAGATCTGGAAGTGGCAGGGCAAGACGAGCAGTACTTC. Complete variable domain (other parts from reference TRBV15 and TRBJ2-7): DAMVIQNPRYQVTQFGKPVTLSCSQTLNHNVMYWYQQKSSQAPKLLFHYYDKDFNNEADTPDNFQSRRPNTSFCFLDIRSPGLGDTAMYLCATSRDLEVAGQDEQYFGPGTRLTVT.

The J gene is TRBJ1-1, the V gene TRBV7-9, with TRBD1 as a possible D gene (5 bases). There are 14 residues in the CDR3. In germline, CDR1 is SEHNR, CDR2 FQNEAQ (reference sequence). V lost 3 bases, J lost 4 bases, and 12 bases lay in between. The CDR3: CASSLRDEGTEAFF. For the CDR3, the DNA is TGTGCCAGCAGCTTGAGGGACGAGGGCACTGAAGCTTTCTTT.

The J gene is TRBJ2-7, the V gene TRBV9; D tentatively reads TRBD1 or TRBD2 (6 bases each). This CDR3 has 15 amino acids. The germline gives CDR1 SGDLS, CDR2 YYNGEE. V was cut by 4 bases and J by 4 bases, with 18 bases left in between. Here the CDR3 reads CASSTVSGGQYEQYF. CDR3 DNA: TGTGCCAGCAGCACAGTATCCGGGGGACAATACGAGCAGTACTTC.

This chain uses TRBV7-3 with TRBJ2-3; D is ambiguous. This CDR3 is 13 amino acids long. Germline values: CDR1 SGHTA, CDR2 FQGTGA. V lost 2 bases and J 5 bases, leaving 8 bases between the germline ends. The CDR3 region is CASSLFFRDTQYF. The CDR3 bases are TGTGCCAGCAGCTTATTCTTCCGAGATACGCAGTATTTT.

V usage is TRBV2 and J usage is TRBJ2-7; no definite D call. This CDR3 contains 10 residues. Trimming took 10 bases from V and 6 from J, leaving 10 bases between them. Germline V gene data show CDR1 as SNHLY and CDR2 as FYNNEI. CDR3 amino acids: CATVGREQYF. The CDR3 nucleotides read TGTGCCACCGTTGGGCGCGAGCAGTACTTC.

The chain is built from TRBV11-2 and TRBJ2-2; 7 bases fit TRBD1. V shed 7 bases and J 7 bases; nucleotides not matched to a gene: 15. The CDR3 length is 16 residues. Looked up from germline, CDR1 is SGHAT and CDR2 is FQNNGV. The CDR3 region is CASNFLTGDESGELFF. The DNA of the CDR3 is TGTGCCAGCAACTTTCTTACAGGGGATGAAAGCGGGGAGCTGTTTTTT.

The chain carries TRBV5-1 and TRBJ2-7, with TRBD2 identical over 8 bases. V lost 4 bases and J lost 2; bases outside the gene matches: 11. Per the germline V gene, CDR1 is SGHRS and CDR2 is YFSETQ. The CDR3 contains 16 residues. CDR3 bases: TGCGCCAGCAGCAGCGTGAGCGGGGGTGTCACCTACGAGCAGTACTTC. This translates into CASSSVSGGVTYEQYF.

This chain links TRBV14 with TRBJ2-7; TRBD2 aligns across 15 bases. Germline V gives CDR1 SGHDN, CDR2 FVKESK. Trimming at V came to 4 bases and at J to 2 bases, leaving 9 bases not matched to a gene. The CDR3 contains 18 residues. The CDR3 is CASSPQGLAGGPTYEQYF. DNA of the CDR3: TGTGCCAGCAGCCCGCAGGGACTAGCGGGGGGCCCTACCTACGAGCAGTACTTC.

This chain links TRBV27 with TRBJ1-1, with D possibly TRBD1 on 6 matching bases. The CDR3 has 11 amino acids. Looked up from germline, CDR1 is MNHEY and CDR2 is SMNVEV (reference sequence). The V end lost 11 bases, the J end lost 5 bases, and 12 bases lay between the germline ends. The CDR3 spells CAAWGRTEAFF. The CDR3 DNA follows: TGTGCCGCCTGGGGGCGGACTGAAGCTTTCTTT.

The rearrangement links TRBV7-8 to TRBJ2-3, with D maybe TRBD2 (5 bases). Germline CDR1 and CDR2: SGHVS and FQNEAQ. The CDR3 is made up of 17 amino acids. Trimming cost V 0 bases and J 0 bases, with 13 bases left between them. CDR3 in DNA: TGTGCCAGCAGCTTAGCGCCCGGAGCGGCTAGCACAGATACGCAGTATTTT. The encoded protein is CASSLAPGAASTDTQYF. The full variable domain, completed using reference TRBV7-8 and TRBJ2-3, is GAGVSQSPRYKVAKRGQDVALRCDPISGHVSLFWYQQALGQGPEFLTYFQNEAQLDKSGLPSDRFFAERPEGSVSTLKIQRTQQEDSAVYLCASSLAPGAASTDTQYFGPGTRLTVL.

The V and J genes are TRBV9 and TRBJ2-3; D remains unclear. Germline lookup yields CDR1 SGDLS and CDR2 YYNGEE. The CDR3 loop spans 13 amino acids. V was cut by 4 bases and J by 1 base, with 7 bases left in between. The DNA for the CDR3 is TGTGCCAGCAGCCATCGAGGCACAGATACGCAGTATTTT. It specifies CASSHRGTDTQYF.

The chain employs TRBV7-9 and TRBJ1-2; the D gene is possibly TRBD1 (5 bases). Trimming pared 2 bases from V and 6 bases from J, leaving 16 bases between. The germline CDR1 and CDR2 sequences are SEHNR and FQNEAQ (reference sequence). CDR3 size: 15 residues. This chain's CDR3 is CASSLMGPQWDGYTF. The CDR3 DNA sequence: TGTGCCAGCAGCTTAATGGGACCCCAGTGGGATGGCTACACCTTC.

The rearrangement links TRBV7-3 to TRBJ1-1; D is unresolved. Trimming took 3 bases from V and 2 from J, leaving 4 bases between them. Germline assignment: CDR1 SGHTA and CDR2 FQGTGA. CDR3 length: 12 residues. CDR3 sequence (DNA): TGTGCCAGCAGCTTTAGCAACACTGAAGCTTTCTTT. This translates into CASSFSNTEAFF.